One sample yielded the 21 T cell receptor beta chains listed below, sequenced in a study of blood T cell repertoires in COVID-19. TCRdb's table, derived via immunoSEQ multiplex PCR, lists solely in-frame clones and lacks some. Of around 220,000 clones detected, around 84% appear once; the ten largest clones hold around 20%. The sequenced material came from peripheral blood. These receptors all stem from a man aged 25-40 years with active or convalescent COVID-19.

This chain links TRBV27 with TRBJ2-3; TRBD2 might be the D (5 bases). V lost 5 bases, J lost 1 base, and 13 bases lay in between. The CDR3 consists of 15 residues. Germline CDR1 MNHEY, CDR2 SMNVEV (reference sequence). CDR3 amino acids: CASSVGSRGTDTQYF. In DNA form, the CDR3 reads TGTGCCAGCAGTGTTGGGAGCCGGGGCACAGATACGCAGTATTTT.

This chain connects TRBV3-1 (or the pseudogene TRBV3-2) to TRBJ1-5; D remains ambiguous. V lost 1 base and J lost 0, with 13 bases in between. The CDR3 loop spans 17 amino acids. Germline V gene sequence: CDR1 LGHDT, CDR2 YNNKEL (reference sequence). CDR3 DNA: TGTGCCAGCAGCCAAGGGTGGGCCGGAAATAGCAATCAGCCCCAGCATTTT. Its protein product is CASSQGWAGNSNQPQHF.

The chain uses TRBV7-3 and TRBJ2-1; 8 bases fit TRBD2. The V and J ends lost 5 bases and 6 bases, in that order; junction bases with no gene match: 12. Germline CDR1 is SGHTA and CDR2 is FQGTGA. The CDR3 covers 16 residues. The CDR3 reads CASSRTGTRGTNEQFF. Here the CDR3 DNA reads TGTGCCAGCAGCCGAACAGGGACTAGGGGGACCAATGAGCAGTTCTTC.

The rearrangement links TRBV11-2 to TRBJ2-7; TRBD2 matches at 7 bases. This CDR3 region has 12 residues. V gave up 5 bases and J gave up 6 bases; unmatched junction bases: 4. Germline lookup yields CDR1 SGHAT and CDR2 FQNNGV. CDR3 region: CASSVTSFEQYF. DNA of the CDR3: TGTGCCAGCAGCGTGACTAGCTTCGAGCAGTACTTC.

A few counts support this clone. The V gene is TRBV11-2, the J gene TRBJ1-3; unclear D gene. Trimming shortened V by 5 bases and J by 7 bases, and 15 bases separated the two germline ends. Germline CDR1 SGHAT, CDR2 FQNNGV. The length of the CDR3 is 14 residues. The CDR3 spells CASSDRGERNTIYF. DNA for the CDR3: TGTGCCAGCAGCGACCGGGGTGAGAGGAACACCATATATTTT.

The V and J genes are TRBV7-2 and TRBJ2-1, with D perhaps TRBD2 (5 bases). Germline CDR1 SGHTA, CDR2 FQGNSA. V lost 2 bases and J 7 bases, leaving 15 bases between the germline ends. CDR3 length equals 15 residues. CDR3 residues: CASSLSSGVGNEQFF. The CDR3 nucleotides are TGTGCCAGCAGCTTATCCAGCGGAGTGGGGAATGAGCAGTTCTTC.

CDR3 in DNA: TGCGCCAGCAGCCAACCGGGGACAGGGGGCTCTGGAAACACCATATATTTT. Residues: CASSQPGTGGSGNTIYF. This rearrangement joins TRBV4-1 to TRBJ1-3; 11 bases are shared with TRBD1. J lost 0 bases, V lost 2 bases, and 3 bases had no gene match. The CDR3 has 17 residues. Germline assignment: CDR1 MGHRA and CDR2 YSYEKL.

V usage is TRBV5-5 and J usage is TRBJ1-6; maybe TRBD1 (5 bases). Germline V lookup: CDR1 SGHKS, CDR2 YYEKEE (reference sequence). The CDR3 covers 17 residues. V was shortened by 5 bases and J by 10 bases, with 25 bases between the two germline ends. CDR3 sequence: CASRGSLGRGNGSPLHF. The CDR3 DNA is TGTGCCAGCAGGGGAAGCTTGGGGCGCGGTAACGGCTCACCCCTCCACTTT.

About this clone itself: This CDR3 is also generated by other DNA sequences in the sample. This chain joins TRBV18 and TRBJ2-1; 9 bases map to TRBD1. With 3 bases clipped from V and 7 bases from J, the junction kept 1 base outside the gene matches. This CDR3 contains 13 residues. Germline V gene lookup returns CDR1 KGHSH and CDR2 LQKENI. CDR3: CASSPGQGNEQFF. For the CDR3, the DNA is TGTGCCAGCTCACCGGGACAGGGAAATGAGCAGTTCTTC.

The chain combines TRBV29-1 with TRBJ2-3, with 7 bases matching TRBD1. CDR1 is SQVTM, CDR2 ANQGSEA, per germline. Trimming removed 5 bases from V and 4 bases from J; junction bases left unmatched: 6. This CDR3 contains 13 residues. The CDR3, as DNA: TGCAGCGTTAACAGGGGTATCGCAGATACGCAGTATTTT. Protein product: CSVNRGIADTQYF.

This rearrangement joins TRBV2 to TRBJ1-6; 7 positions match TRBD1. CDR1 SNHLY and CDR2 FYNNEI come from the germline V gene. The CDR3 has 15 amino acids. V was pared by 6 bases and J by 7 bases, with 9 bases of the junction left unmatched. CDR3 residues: CASRSVQGGNSPLHF. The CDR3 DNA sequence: TGTGCCAGCAGGTCGGTTCAGGGGGGAAATTCACCCCTCCACTTT. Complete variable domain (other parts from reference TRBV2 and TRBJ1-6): EPEVTQTPSHQVTQMGQEVILRCVPISNHLYFYWYRQILGQKVEFLVSFYNNEISEKSEIFDDQFSVERPDGSNFTLKIRSTKLEDSAMYFCASRSVQGGNSPLHFGNGTRLTVT.

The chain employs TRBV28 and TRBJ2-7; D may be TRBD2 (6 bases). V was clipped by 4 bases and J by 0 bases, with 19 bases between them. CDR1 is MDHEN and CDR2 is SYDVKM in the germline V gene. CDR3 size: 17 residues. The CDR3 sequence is CASSSTRTTTSSYEQYF. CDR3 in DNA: TGTGCCAGCAGTTCTACACGGACTACCACCAGCTCCTACGAGCAGTACTTC.

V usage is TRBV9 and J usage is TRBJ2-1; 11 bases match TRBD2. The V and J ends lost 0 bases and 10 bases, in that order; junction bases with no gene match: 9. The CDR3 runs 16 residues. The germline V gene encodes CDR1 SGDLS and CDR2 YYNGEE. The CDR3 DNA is TGTGCCAGCAGCGTAGGGGTAGCGGGGGGGCTTAGGGAGCAGTTCTTC. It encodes CASSVGVAGGLREQFF.

The CDR3 sequence is CASSSTGTGGHEQYF. For the CDR3, the DNA is TGTGCCAGCTCATCTACCGGGACAGGGGGCCACGAGCAGTACTTC. The V call is TRBV18, the J call TRBJ2-7; 12 bases map to TRBD1. There are 15 residues in the CDR3. CDR1 and CDR2 from the germline V gene are KGHSH and LQKENI. J lost 5 bases, V lost 5 bases, and 7 bases had no gene match.

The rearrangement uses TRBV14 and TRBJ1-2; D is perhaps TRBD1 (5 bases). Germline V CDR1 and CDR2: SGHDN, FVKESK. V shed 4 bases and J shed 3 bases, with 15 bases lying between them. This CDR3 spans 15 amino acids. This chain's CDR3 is CASSPLGQTDYGYTF. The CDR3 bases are TGTGCCAGCAGCCCCCTGGGGCAGACCGACTATGGCTACACCTTC.

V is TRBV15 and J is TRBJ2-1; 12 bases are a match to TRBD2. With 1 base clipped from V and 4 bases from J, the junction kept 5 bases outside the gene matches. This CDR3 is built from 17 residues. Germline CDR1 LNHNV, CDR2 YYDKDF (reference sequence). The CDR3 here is CATSRARTSGAYNEQFF. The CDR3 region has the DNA TGTGCCACCAGCAGAGCAAGGACTAGCGGGGCGTACAATGAGCAGTTCTTC.

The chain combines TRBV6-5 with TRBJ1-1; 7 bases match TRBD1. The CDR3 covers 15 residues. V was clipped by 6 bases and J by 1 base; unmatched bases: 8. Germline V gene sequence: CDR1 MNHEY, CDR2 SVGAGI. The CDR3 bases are TGTGCCAGCAGCCCCGACAGGGTTGGGAACACTGAAGCTTTCTTT. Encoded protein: CASSPDRVGNTEAFF.

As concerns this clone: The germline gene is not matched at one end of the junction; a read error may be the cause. The CDR3 loop is CSASPRDRGCF. The CDR3 nucleotides are TGCAGTGCTAGTCCTCGGGACAGGGGGTGTTTC. The chain is built from TRBV20-1 and TRBJ2-7; 11 bases are a match to TRBD1. The germline gives CDR1 DFQATT, CDR2 SNEGSKA (reference sequence). This CDR3 is 11 amino acids long.

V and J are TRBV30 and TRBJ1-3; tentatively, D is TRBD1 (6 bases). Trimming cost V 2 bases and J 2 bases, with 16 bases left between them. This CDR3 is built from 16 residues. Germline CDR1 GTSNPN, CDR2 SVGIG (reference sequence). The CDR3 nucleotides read TGTGCCTGGAGTCAGAACGGGGCAGGGGCTGGAAACACCATATATTTT. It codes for CAWSQNGAGAGNTIYF.

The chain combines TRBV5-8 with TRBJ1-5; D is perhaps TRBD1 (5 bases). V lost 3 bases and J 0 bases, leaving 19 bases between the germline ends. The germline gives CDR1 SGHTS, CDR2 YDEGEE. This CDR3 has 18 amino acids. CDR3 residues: CASSSGTTGGYSNQPQHF. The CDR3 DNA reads TGTGCCAGCAGCTCTGGGACGACTGGGGGGTATAGCAATCAGCCCCAGCATTTT. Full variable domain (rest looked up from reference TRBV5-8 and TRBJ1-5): EAGVTQSPTHLIKTRGQQATLRCSPISGHTSVYWYQQALGLGLQFLLWYDEGEERNRGNFPPRFSGRQFPNYSSELNVNALELEDSALYLCASSSGTTGGYSNQPQHFGDGTRLSIL.

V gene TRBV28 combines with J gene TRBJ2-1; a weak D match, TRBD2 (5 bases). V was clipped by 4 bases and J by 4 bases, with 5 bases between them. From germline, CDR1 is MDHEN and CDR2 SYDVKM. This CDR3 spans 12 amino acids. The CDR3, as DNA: TGTGCCAGCAGTTGGGAGTACAATGAGCAGTTCTTC. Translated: CASSWEYNEQFF.